Below are 26 T cell receptor beta chains sequenced from a single sample in a study of T cells in Graves' hyperthyroidism and ophthalmopathy. It was RNA transcripts that yielded the amplified TCR beta CDR3 regions. The HTBI primer set served for first-round RT-PCR of the TCR CDR3. TCRdb ran MiXCR on the multiplex PCR reads and lists one entry per CDR3 protein. The sample lists around 420,000 distinct CDR3 sequences, 15% to 19% seen once, with around 7.7% in the top ten. The sequencing sample was made of blood. Receptors were obtained from a woman aged 18-35 years with Graves' hyperthyroidism.

This clonotype was picked up many times. The gene calls are TRBV3-1 and TRBJ2-7, with 9 bases fitting TRBD1. The CDR3 spans 16 residues. Germline CDR1 is LGHDT and CDR2 is YNNKEL (reference sequence). V lost 1 base to trimming and J lost 2 bases; unmatched junction nucleotides: 6. CDR3 residues: CASSQGGTGKAYEQYF. DNA of the CDR3: TGTGCCAGCAGCCAAGGAGGGACAGGGAAAGCCTACGAGCAGTACTTC.

This clonotype was counted ten times or more. The chain couples TRBV29-1 to TRBJ2-7; 9 bases are a match to TRBD1. Germline V gene sequence: CDR1 SQVTM, CDR2 ANQGSEA. The CDR3 length is 14 residues. V lost 5 bases to trimming and J lost 2 bases; unmatched junction nucleotides: 7. The CDR3 is CSVYPGQGTYEQYF. The DNA for the CDR3 is TGCAGCGTTTACCCGGGACAGGGAACCTACGAGCAGTACTTC.

The sample holds a few counts of this clonotype. This sequence joins TRBV2 and TRBJ2-4; D is perhaps TRBD1 (6 bases). The germline V gene encodes CDR1 SNHLY and CDR2 FYNNEI. There are 14 residues in the CDR3. Trimming removed 7 bases from V and 1 base from J, with 11 bases in between. The CDR3 sequence: CASTPDSAKNIQYF. The DNA for the CDR3 is TGTGCCAGCACCCCGGACAGCGCCAAAAACATTCAGTACTTC. Full variable domain (rest looked up from reference TRBV2 and TRBJ2-4): EPEVTQTPSHQVTQMGQEVILRCVPISNHLYFYWYRQILGQKVEFLVSFYNNEISEKSEIFDDQFSVERPDGSNFTLKIRSTKLEDSAMYFCASTPDSAKNIQYFGAGTRLSVL.

The chain couples TRBV9 to TRBJ2-3; the D gene is possibly TRBD1 (6 bases). Between the trimmed V and J ends, which lost 2 bases and 1 base, there was a span of 11 bases. Germline CDR1 and CDR2: SGDLS and YYNGEE. CDR3 length: 15 residues. CDR3 DNA sequence: TGTGCCAGCAGCGTTGGGGGCGAAGGCACAGATACGCAGTATTTT. Translation gives CASSVGGEGTDTQYF.

The rearrangement joins TRBV5-1 to TRBJ2-2; TRBD2 agrees at 9 bases. V was clipped by 0 bases and J by 5 bases; unmatched bases: 8. Looked up from germline, CDR1 is SGHRS and CDR2 is YFSETQ. This CDR3 spans 17 amino acids. CDR3 protein: CASSLAPREGRTGELFF. CDR3 sequence (DNA): TGCGCCAGCAGCTTGGCCCCGCGGGAGGGCCGGACCGGGGAGCTGTTTTTT.

There are many counts of this clonotype. The J gene is TRBJ2-7, the V gene TRBV28; 10 positions match TRBD1. The CDR3 has 15 residues. Germline V gene lookup returns CDR1 MDHEN and CDR2 SYDVKM. V lost 6 bases and J lost 6; bases outside the gene matches: 11. The CDR3 loop reads CASRVIGTGDLEQYF. The CDR3 region has the DNA TGTGCCAGCAGGGTGATCGGGACAGGGGACCTCGAGCAGTACTTC.

This clonotype was seen repeatedly, ten times or more. An end of the junction differs from the germline gene, which may be a read error. This chain links TRBV7-9 with TRBJ1-2; D may be TRBD1 (5 bases). This CDR3 has 15 residues. Germline V gives CDR1 SEHNR, CDR2 FQNEAQ (reference sequence). The CDR3 coding sequence is TGTGCCTGCAGAGGGGACGGGGAGGGCTCGATCGGCTACACCTTC. It translates to CACRGDGEGSIGYTF.

This chain joins TRBV2 and TRBJ1-2; D is perhaps TRBD1 (6 bases). V lost 4 bases, J lost 3 bases, and 15 bases lay in between. The CDR3 runs 15 residues. Germline V gene sequence: CDR1 SNHLY, CDR2 FYNNEI. CDR3 in DNA: TGTGCCAGCAGTGGGGGGGGGGCGGGGGACTATGGCTACACCTTC. This translates into CASSGGGAGDYGYTF.

This clonotype was counted at least ten times. This chain connects TRBV2 to TRBJ2-7; D not resolved. Trimming cost V 9 bases and J 5 bases, with 11 bases left between them. Germline loops: CDR1 SNHLY, CDR2 FYNNEI. The CDR3 runs 11 residues. CDR3 in amino acids: CASEAHDEQYF. DNA of the CDR3: TGTGCCAGTGAGGCCCACGACGAGCAGTACTTC.

To note about this clonotype: Being one base from a much bigger clone, this may be a read error. The chain employs TRBV7-2 and TRBJ2-7; no clear D. The CDR3 sequence is 12 residues long. Per the germline V gene, CDR1 is SGHTA and CDR2 is FQGNSA. With 3 bases removed from V and 2 bases from J, the gap between germline ends came to 5 bases. As DNA, the CDR3 is TGTGCCAGCAGCTTCCATACCTACGAGCAGTACTTC. Protein sequence: CASSFHTYEQYF.

This clonotype was recorded at least ten times. The chain uses TRBV20-1 and TRBJ2-3; D is perhaps TRBD2 (6 bases). The CDR3 is 17 residues long. V dropped 3 bases and J dropped 5 bases, with 24 bases sitting between them. From germline, CDR1 is DFQATT and CDR2 SNEGSKA (reference sequence). The DNA of the CDR3 is TGCAGTGCTAGGGGGGACGGGAGTAGCGGCAGCGGAGATACGCAGTATTTT. Its translation: CSARGDGSSGSGDTQYF.

This rearrangement joins TRBV4-1 to TRBJ1-5; D possibly corresponds to TRBD1 (5 bases). Trimming shortened V by 3 bases and J by 2 bases, and 8 bases separated the two germline ends. Germline V lookup: CDR1 MGHRA, CDR2 YSYEKL. This CDR3 comprises 14 residues. The DNA of the CDR3 is TGCGCCAGCAGCCAGTGGGGGGGCAATCAGCCCCAGCATTTT. This sequence encodes CASSQWGGNQPQHF.

This clonotype was detected a few times. The chain recombines TRBV14 with TRBJ1-2; D is undetermined. V was cut by 4 bases and J by 3 bases, with 12 bases left in between. The CDR3 is 14 amino acids. Germline CDR1 and CDR2: SGHDN and FVKESK. In nucleotides, the CDR3 is TGTGCCAGCAGCCCCCACGGGAGGGACTATGGCTACACCTTC. This translates into CASSPHGRDYGYTF.

This clonotype has a count of ten or more. The gene calls are TRBV5-5 and TRBJ1-2, with 7 bases fitting TRBD1. CDR3 length equals 18 residues. Per the germline V gene, CDR1 is SGHKS and CDR2 is YYEKEE (reference sequence). Trimming took 4 bases from V and 6 from J; bases not matched to a gene: 21. The CDR3 DNA reads TGTGCCAGCAGCCGACCGTTCATCCGGAGGGCAGGGGGGCATGGCTACACCTTC. This gives the protein CASSRPFIRRAGGHGYTF. Using reference TRBV5-5 and TRBJ1-2 for the parts outside the CDR3, the full variable domain is DAGVTQSPTHLIKTRGQQVTLRCSPISGHKSVSWYQQVLGQGPQFIFQYYEKEERGRGNFPDRFSARQFPNYSSELNVNALLLGDSALYLCASSRPFIRRAGGHGYTFGSGTRLTVV.

This clonotype was observed at least ten times. The rearrangement uses TRBV9 and TRBJ1-2; a weak D match, TRBD1 (5 bases). The CDR3 runs 16 residues. The V and J ends lost 3 bases and 3 bases respectively, with 18 bases between them. CDR1 is SGDLS, CDR2 YYNGEE, per germline. The CDR3 coding sequence is TGTGCCAGCAGCGCACCGCTCGGGGGGAAACACTATGGCTACACCTTC. Amino acid sequence: CASSAPLGGKHYGYTF.

This chain connects TRBV7-9 to TRBJ2-7; perhaps D is TRBD1 or TRBD2 (5 bases each). CDR1 is SEHNR, CDR2 FQNEAQ, per germline (reference sequence). Trimming removed 1 base at V and 5 bases at J, with 12 bases between. CDR3 length: 14 residues. CDR3 sequence (DNA): TGTGCCAGCAGCTTAGGGGGGTGGAGTGACGAGCAGTACTTC. It yields the protein CASSLGGWSDEQYF.

In its sample, this clonotype was seen many times. The rearrangement uses TRBV3-1 and TRBJ1-1; TRBD1 matches at 11 bases. The CDR3 is made up of 17 amino acids. With V trimmed by 3 bases and J by 4 bases, 10 bases remained unmatched. Germline V gene sequence: CDR1 LGHDT, CDR2 YNNKEL (reference sequence). This chain's CDR3 is CASSHPPFGTGGTEAFF. In DNA form, the CDR3 reads TGTGCCAGCAGCCACCCCCCATTCGGGACAGGGGGCACTGAAGCTTTCTTT.

Ten or more counts support this clonotype. The CDR3 reads CSARSGENVQETQYF. The CDR3 DNA sequence: TGCAGTGCTAGGAGCGGGGAGAACGTTCAAGAGACCCAGTACTTC. J is TRBJ2-5 and V is TRBV20-1; TRBD2 aligns across 7 bases. The CDR3 spans 15 residues. The germline V gene encodes CDR1 DFQATT and CDR2 SNEGSKA (reference sequence). V shed 3 bases and J 2 bases; nucleotides not matched to a gene: 9.

V usage is TRBV5-1 and J usage is TRBJ2-5, with 9 bases that match TRBD1. Per germline, CDR1 SGHRS and CDR2 YFSETQ. The CDR3 is 17 amino acids. The ends lost 3 bases at V and 2 bases at J; junction bases unmatched: 11. The CDR3 region has the DNA TGCGCCAGCAGCTGGACAGGGGCCCTTGTGGGACAAGAGACCCAGTACTTC. Translation gives CASSWTGALVGQETQYF.

CDR3 DNA sequence: TGCAGTGCGGCCCCGGGGGGTTCTGGAAACACCATATATTTT. This translates into CSAAPGGSGNTIYF. The chain employs TRBV20-1 and TRBJ1-3; weak D call: TRBD1 (5 bases). CDR3 length: 14 residues. Trimming took off 6 bases at V and 1 base at J, with 13 bases between the two ends. Germline assignment: CDR1 DFQATT and CDR2 SNEGSKA (reference sequence).

This clonotype was counted many times. This rearrangement joins TRBV6-1 to TRBJ1-4; the D gene is possibly TRBD1 (5 bases). Trimming removed 6 bases at V and 4 bases at J, with 15 bases between. The CDR3 has 15 amino acids. In germline, CDR1 is MNHNS, CDR2 SASEGT. CDR3 loop: CASRPDRTVNEKLFF. DNA of the CDR3: TGTGCCAGCAGGCCTGACAGAACCGTTAATGAAAAACTGTTTTTT.

This rearrangement joins TRBV5-1 to TRBJ2-5; D is ambiguous. The CDR3 spans 15 residues. The germline CDR1 and CDR2 sequences are SGHRS and YFSETQ. V lost 0 bases, J lost 5 bases, and 14 bases lay in between. DNA for the CDR3: TGCGCCAGCAGCTTGGCGGGTGGTAAGGCGGAGACCCAGTACTTC. Its protein is CASSLAGGKAETQYF.

This clonotype was recorded a few times. The J gene is TRBJ1-5, the V gene TRBV7-2, with 8 positions matching TRBD1. This CDR3 contains 14 residues. Germline-derived CDR1 and CDR2 are SGHTA and FQGNSA. J lost 4 bases, V lost 5 bases, and 4 bases had no gene match. CDR3 residues: CASSVRQGNQPQHF. In nucleotides, the CDR3 is TGTGCCAGCAGCGTAAGACAGGGGAATCAGCCCCAGCATTTT.

For the CDR3, the DNA is TGTGCCAGCAGCGGGACAGCCACTCTGGGCTACACCTTC. Translation: CASSGTATLGYTF. The genes are TRBV2 and TRBJ1-2; 7 bases are a match to TRBD1. V trimming: 6 bases; J trimming: 8 bases; junction bases outside the gene matches: 9. The length of the CDR3 is 13 residues. Germline V gene lookup returns CDR1 SNHLY and CDR2 FYNNEI.

The chain has TRBV4-2 and TRBJ2-2; the match to TRBD2 covers 9 bases. The germline V gene has CDR1 LGHNA and CDR2 YNFKEQ. Trimming took 1 base from V and 2 from J; bases not matched to a gene: 2. The CDR3 is 16 residues long. The CDR3 loop reads CASSQGGGGNTGELFF. The DNA for the CDR3 is TGTGCCAGCAGCCAAGGCGGGGGGGGTAACACCGGGGAGCTGTTTTTT.

This clonotype came up many times. The V and J genes are TRBV5-1 and TRBJ2-1; 13 bases match TRBD2. The junction had 8 bases not matched to a gene; V was cut back by 1 base and J by 1 base. Germline-derived CDR1 and CDR2 are SGHRS and YFSETQ. The CDR3 is 19 amino acids. The CDR3 DNA reads TGCGCCAGCAGCTTGCCACTAGCGGGAGGGCTTAGGTCCTACAATGAGCAGTTCTTC. This encodes CASSLPLAGGLRSYNEQFF.